This T cell receptor beta chain is drawn from a study of T-cell memory formation after mild COVID-19. TCRdb analysed the 5' RACE reads with MiXCR anew, one entry per CDR3 protein. The sample gives about 260,000 distinct CDR3 sequences, around 8% of which show up once; 22% is in the top ten. Germline V lookup: CDR1 SEHNR, CDR2 FQNEAQ (reference sequence). The junction had 5 bases not matched to a gene; V was cut back by 5 bases and J by 3 bases. This CDR3 spans 14 amino acids. This clonotype was recorded at least ten times. V is TRBV7-9 and J is TRBJ2-7; 9 bases are a match to TRBD2. The sample taken for sequencing was PBMCs or a T cell subset sorted from them (not recorded which). The source is a man between 18 and 29 years old who had mild COVID-19 (a few samples of this study predate the infection). Cell type and time point are not known. The CDR3 loop is CASSASGVLYEQYF. CDR3 coding DNA: TGTGCCAGCAGCGCTAGCGGGGTTCTCTACGAGCAGTACTTC.